Listed below are T cell receptor beta chains from one sample, sequenced in a study of identical twins. From the 5' RACE reads, TCRdb called clonotypes with MiXCR, one entry per CDR3 protein. This sample has a few hundred thousand distinct CDR3 sequences, with roughly 13% found just once. These same data were also listed under a study on yellow fever vaccine responses in identical twins.

The specimen was memory (CD45RO+) T cells sorted from blood. The receptor set was obtained from a woman aged 18-30 years in good health. CDR3s include the opening cysteine and the closing phenylalanine or tryptophan. D genes are given only for firm matches. Only some rows state a clone size, as once, few, many or a class for expanded clones.

many | TRBJ2-7 | TRBV18 | TRBD1 | TGTGCCAGCTCACGAAATCCAGGGGGCGAGCAGTACTTC | CASSRNPGGEQYF
few | TRBJ2-5 | TRBV7-2 | - | TGTGCCAGCAGCTTAATGGCAGGGGCGTACCAAGAGACCCAGTACTTC | CASSLMAGAYQETQYF
- | TRBJ1-4 | TRBV5-1 | TRBD1 | TGCGCCAGCAGCCCATCCGGGACAGGGGATGAAAAACTGTTTTTT | CASSPSGTGDEKLFF
many | TRBJ2-7 | TRBV5-6 | - | TGTGCCAGCAGCTCCATAGCGAACCCTCTCTCTCAGTACTTC | CASSSIANPLSQYF
- | TRBJ2-4 | TRBV12-3/TRBV12-4 | TRBD1 | TGTGCCAGCAGTCAGACAGGGGGCAGGACCAAAAACATTCAGTACTTC | CASSQTGGRTKNIQYF
many | TRBJ2-1 | TRBV27 | - | TGTGCCAGCAGCCCCCGCGAGGTAGAATACAATGAGCAGTTCTTC | CASSPREVEYNEQFF
- | TRBJ2-7 | TRBV20-1 | TRBD2 | TGCAGTGCCGGGGGGAACTCCTACGAGCAGTACTTC | CSAGGNSYEQYF
many | TRBJ2-3 | TRBV27 | TRBD1 | TGTGCCAGCAGTTCACCCGGGACAGTGCCAGATACGCAGTATTTT | CASSSPGTVPDTQYF
many | TRBJ2-7 | TRBV29-1 | - | TGCAGCCTCCGGGATAGCAGTTACGAGCAGTACTTC | CSLRDSSYEQYF
- | TRBJ2-1 | TRBV14 | TRBD2 | TGTGCCAGCAGCCTCCGAGCGGGGTCAAATGAGCAGTTCTTC | CASSLRAGSNEQFF